The sequence of this T cell receptor beta chain was determined in a study of human T cells and chemical hapten exposure. Study information: Throughout a study of approximately 24 weeks, patients underwent weekly scalp administration of diphenylcyclopropenone doses. The variation in per-sample TCR yields arose mainly from small differences in pooled library volumes.

The time point was: patch test 1, 2 weeks after DPC sensitization. Indicated treatment: therapeutic diphenylcyclopropenone sensitization with weekly scalp DPC. The drawing of blood occurred before each patch test was applied. The CDR3 runs to 14 residues. The ends were cut back, 7 bases at V and 1 base at J, with 13 bases in the middle. Germline V lookup: CDR1 LGHNT, CDR2 FRNRAP. Many counts were recorded for this clonotype. TCRdb re-called the RACE reads through MiXCR, storing one row per CDR3 protein. The sample has about 380,000 distinct CDR3 sequences, about 4.8% seen once. This specimen consisted of whole blood, obtained in connection with sensitization to the hapten diphenylcyclopropenone (DPC). This receptor was taken from a woman aged 45-65 years with alopecia areata. Some clones in this sample may be carry-over from other donors' samples. The V gene is TRBV12-5, the J gene TRBJ2-5, with D tentatively TRBD2 (6 bases). CDR3 loop: CASAAGTLQETQYF. The CDR3 coding sequence is TGTGCTAGTGCCGCGGGGACTCTCCAAGAGACCCAGTACTTC.